This T cell receptor beta chain comes out of a study of monozygotic twins with cystic fibrosis. The wider study: With about 15 PCR cycles, barcoded libraries came from roughly 2.8 micrograms of fragmented DNA. Study-wide findings and caveats: Low clonality (median roughly 0.01) suggested a mostly naive repertoire. Co-twins had the most similar V usage for 13 of 16 pairs, J for 8.

Trimming at V came to 6 bases and at J to 12 bases, leaving 18 bases not matched to a gene. CDR3 length equals 15 residues. Germline CDR1 is SNHLY and CDR2 is FYNNEI. Only in-frame clones appear in the TCRdb table, and some are missing; sequencing was by immunoSEQ multiplex PCR. The data show about 15,000 clones, around 93% seen once. Of note for this clone: As yet, its antigen is unknown.

The origin of this receptor is a girl aged 2 to 9 with cystic fibrosis. The chain uses TRBV2 and TRBJ1-2, with 8 positions matching TRBD1. Sequencing used blood. DNA of the CDR3: TGTGCCAGCAGAATAAATACAGGGGGTCCGCAATTAAACACCTTC. It codes for CASRINTGGPQLNTF.